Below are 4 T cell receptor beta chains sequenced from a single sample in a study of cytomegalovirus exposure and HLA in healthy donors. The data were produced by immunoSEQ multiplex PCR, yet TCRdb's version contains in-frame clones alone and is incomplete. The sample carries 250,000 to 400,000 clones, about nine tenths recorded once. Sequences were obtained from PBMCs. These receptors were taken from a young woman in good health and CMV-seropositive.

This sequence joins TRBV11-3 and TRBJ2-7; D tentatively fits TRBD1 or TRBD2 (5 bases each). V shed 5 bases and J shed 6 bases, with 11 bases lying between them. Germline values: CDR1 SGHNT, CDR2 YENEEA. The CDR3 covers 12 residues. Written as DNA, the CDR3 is TGTGCCAGCAGCATGGGGACGGTCGAGCAGTACTTC. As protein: CASSMGTVEQYF.

The CDR3 nucleotides read TGCGCCAGCAGCCAAGATTCCCCTCTTAACACCGGGGAGCTGTTTTTT. This encodes CASSQDSPLNTGELFF. The J gene is TRBJ2-2, the V gene TRBV4-3; D unresolved. V shed 0 bases and J shed 2 bases, with 10 bases lying between them. CDR3 size: 16 residues. Germline lookup yields CDR1 LGHNA and CDR2 YSLEER.

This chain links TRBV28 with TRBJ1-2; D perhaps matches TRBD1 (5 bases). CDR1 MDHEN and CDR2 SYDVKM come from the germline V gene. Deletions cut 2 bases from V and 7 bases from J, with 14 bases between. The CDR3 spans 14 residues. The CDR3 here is CASSLRQGGGGYTF. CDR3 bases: TGTGCCAGCAGTTTAAGGCAGGGAGGAGGTGGCTACACCTTC.

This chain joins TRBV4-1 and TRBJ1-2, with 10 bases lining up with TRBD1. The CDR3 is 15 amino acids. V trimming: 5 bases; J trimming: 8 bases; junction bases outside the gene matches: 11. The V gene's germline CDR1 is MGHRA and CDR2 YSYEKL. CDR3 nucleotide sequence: TGCGCCAGCAGCAACCAGGGTCGGACAGGGGGAGGCTACACCTTC. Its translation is CASSNQGRTGGGYTF.